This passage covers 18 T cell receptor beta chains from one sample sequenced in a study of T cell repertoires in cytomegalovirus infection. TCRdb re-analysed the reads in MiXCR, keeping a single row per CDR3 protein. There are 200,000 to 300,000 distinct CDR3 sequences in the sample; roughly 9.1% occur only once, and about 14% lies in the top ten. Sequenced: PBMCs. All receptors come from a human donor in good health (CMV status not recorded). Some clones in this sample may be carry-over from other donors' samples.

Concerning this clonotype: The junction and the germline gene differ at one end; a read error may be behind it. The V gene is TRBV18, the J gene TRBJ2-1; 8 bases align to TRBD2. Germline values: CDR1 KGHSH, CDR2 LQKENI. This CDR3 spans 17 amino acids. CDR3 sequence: CASSPPGLAGGNNEQFF. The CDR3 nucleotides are TGTGCCAGCTCACCACCCGGACTAGCTGGCGGAAACAACGAGCAGTTCTTC.

CDR3 in DNA: TGTGCCAGCAGCTTAGGTGAAGGGGGCGGAGAGCAGTACTTC. The encoded protein is CASSLGEGGGEQYF. V is TRBV7-2 and J is TRBJ2-7; TRBD1 agrees at 7 bases. Germline CDR1 reads SGHTA; CDR2 reads FQGNSA. With 1 base clipped from V and 7 bases from J, the junction kept 7 bases outside the gene matches. This CDR3 has 14 residues.

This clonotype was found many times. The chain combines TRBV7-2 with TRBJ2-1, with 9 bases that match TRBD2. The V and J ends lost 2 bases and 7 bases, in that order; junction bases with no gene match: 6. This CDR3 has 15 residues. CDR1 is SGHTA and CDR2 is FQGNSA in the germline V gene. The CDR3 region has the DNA TGTGCCAGCAGCTTATCACCTAGCGGGGTTAATGAGCAGTTCTTC. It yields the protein CASSLSPSGVNEQFF.

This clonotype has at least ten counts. In DNA form, the CDR3 reads TGTGCCAGCAGCTACCAACAGGGGACCTATGGCTACACCTTC. Its protein is CASSYQQGTYGYTF. The V gene is TRBV7-2, the J gene TRBJ1-2; 7 nucleotides line up with TRBD1. Germline CDR1 is SGHTA and CDR2 is FQGNSA. The CDR3 has 14 residues. Trimming took 4 bases from V and 4 from J; bases not matched to a gene: 6.

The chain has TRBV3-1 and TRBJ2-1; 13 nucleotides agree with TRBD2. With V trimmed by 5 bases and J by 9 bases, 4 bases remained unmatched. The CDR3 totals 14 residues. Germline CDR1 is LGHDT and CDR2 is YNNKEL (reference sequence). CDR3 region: CASSERTSGGEQFF. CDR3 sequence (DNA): TGTGCCAGCAGCGAAAGGACTAGCGGGGGTGAGCAGTTCTTC.

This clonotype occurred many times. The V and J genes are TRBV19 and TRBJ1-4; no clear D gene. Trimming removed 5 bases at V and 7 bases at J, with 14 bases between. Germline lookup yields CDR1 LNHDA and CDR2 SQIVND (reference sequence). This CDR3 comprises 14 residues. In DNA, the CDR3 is TGTGCCAGTAGTCCTTTGGCCCCGTCTGAAAAACTGTTTTTT. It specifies CASSPLAPSEKLFF.

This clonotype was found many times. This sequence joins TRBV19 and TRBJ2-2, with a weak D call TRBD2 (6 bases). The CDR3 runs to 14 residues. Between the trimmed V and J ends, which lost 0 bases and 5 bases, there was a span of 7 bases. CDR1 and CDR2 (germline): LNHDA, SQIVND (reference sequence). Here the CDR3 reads CASSIDGGTGELFF. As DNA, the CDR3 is TGTGCCAGTAGTATAGATGGGGGGACCGGGGAGCTGTTTTTT.

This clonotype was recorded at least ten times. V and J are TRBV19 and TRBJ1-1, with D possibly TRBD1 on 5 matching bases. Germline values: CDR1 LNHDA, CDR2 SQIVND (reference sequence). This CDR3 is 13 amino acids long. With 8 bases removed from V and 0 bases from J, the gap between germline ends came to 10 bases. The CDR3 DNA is TGTGCCAGTCGGGACGGATTGAACACTGAAGCTTTCTTT. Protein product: CASRDGLNTEAFF.

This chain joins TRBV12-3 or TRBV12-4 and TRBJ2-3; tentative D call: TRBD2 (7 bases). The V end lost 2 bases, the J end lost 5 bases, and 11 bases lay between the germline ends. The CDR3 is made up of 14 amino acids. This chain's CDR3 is CASSLRGGLDTQYF. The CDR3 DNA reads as TGTGCCAGCAGTTTAAGGGGGGGGTTAGATACGCAGTATTTT.

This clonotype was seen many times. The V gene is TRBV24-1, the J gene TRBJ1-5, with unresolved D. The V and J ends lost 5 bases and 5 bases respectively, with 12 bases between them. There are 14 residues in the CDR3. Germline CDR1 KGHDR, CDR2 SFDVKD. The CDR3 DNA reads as TGTGCCACCAGTGGACGGTCAAGGGATCAGCCCCAGCATTTT. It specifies CATSGRSRDQPQHF.

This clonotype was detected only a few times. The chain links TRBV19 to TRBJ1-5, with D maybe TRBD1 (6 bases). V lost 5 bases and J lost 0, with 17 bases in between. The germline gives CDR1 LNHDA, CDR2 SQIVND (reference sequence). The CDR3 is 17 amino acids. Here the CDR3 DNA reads TGTGCCAGTAGTGATCAGCGGATACAGGGTAGCAATCAGCCCCAGCATTTT. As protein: CASSDQRIQGSNQPQHF.

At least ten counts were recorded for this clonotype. The CDR3 nucleotides read TGCAGTGCTAGAGACAGGGTGAGAACTGAAGCTTTCTTT. As protein: CSARDRVRTEAFF. The chain has TRBV20-1 and TRBJ1-1, with D possibly TRBD1 on 5 matching bases. CDR1 is DFQATT and CDR2 is SNEGSKA in the germline V gene (reference sequence). The CDR3 has 13 residues. Trimming cost V 0 bases and J 5 bases, with 10 bases left between them.

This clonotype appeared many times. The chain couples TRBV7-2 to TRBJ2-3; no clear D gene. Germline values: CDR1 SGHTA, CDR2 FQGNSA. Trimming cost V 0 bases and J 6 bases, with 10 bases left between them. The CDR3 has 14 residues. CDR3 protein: CASSLAGWRDTQYF. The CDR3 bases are TGTGCCAGCAGCTTAGCAGGGTGGCGGGATACGCAGTATTTT.

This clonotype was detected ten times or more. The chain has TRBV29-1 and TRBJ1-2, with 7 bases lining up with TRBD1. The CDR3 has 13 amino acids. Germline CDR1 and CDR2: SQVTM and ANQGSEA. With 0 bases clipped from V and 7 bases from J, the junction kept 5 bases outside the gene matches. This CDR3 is CSVEERPGGGYTF. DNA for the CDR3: TGCAGCGTTGAAGAGAGGCCAGGGGGTGGCTACACCTTC.

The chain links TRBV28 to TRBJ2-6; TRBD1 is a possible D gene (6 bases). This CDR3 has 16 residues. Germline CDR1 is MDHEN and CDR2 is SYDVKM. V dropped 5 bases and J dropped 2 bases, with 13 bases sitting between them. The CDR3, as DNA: TGTGCCAGCAGTGAGGCAGGGGTGGCTGGGGCCAACGTCCTGACTTTC. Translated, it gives CASSEAGVAGANVLTF.

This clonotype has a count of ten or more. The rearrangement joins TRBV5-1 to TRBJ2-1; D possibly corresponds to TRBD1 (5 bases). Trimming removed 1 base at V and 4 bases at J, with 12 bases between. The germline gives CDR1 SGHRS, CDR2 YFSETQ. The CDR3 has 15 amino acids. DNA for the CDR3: TGCGCCAGCAGCTTGCCCGACAGACAATACAATGAGCAGTTCTTC. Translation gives CASSLPDRQYNEQFF.

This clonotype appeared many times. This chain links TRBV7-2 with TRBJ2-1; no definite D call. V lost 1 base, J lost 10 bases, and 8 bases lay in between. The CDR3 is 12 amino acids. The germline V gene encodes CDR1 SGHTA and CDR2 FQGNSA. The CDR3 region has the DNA TGTGCCAGCAGCTTAGTCAGAACAGAGCAGTTCTTC. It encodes CASSLVRTEQFF. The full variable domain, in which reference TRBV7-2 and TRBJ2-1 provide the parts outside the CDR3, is GAGVSQSPSNKVTEKGKDVELRCDPISGHTALYWYRQSLGQGLEFLIYFQGNSAPDKSGLPSDRFSAERTGGSVSTLTIQRTQQEDSAVYLCASSLVRTEQFFGPGTRLTVL.

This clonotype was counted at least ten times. CDR3 sequence: CASSDSTGAGNTIYF. CDR3 DNA: TGTGCCAGCAGCGATTCGACAGGGGCCGGAAACACCATATATTTT. V and J are TRBV7-2 and TRBJ1-3; 8 nucleotides line up with TRBD1. The V and J ends lost 5 bases and 4 bases, in that order; junction bases with no gene match: 7. CDR3 length: 15 residues. The germline CDR1 and CDR2 sequences are SGHTA and FQGNSA.